A single sample gave rise to the 10 T cell receptor beta chains below, sequenced in a study of cytomegalovirus exposure and HLA in healthy donors. Primers for the PCR totalled 60 Vbeta and 13 Jbeta. Profiled with immunoSEQ multiplex PCR; TCRdb holds only in-frame clones, not every one. The sample holds around 87,000 clones, roughly 80% seen once. The sequenced sample was PBMCs. The receptor set was obtained from a man in his forties or fifties in good health and CMV-seronegative.

The rearrangement links TRBV6-1 to TRBJ1-2; D may be TRBD1 (5 bases). Per germline, CDR1 MNHNS and CDR2 SASEGT. This CDR3 has 12 residues. Trimming took 5 bases from V and 5 from J, leaving 9 bases between them. In DNA form, the CDR3 reads TGTGCCAGCAGTCCAGGGTTTTATGGCTACACCTTC. Its translation: CASSPGFYGYTF.

The chain carries TRBV13 and TRBJ2-7; 12 bases agree with TRBD1. The CDR3 totals 16 residues. V was clipped by 0 bases and J by 7 bases; unmatched bases: 7. Germline V gives CDR1 PRHDT, CDR2 FYEKMQ (reference sequence). The CDR3 loop is CASSLGPGQGAWEQYF. In DNA form, the CDR3 reads TGTGCCAGCAGCTTAGGCCCGGGACAGGGGGCCTGGGAGCAGTACTTC. Variable domain in full (rest from reference TRBV13 and TRBJ2-7): AAGVIQSPRHLIKEKRETATLKCYPIPRHDTVYWYQQGPGQDPQFLISFYEKMQSDKGSIPDRFSAQQFSDYHSELNMSSLELGDSALYFCASSLGPGQGAWEQYFGPGTRLTVT.

The chain's CDR3 is CASSLGSYEQYF. DNA of the CDR3: TGTGCCAGCAGTTTGGGGAGCTACGAGCAGTACTTC. The gene calls are TRBV28 and TRBJ2-5, with D perhaps matching TRBD2 (5 bases). The J call may be mistaken, given a closer DNA end match to TRBJ2-7. CDR1 and CDR2 from the germline V gene are MDHEN and SYDVKM. CDR3 length equals 12 residues.

The chain combines TRBV5-4 with TRBJ2-5; 13 bases line up with TRBD2. The J call is in doubt because the DNA end fits TRBJ2-7 better. From germline, CDR1 is SGHNT and CDR2 YYREEE (reference sequence). The CDR3 spans 17 residues. As DNA, the CDR3 is TGTGCCAGCAGCTTGGGACTAGCGGGGGGACCCTCCTACGAGCAGTACTTC. It specifies CASSLGLAGGPSYEQYF.

The genes are TRBV28 and TRBJ1-2; 9 bases are a match to TRBD1. Germline V gives CDR1 MDHEN, CDR2 SYDVKM. V gave up 6 bases and J gave up 4 bases; unmatched junction bases: 12. The CDR3 contains 16 residues. CDR3 coding DNA: TGTGCCAGCAGGCCATACTCCGGGACAGGGTTCTATGGCTACACCTTC. Translated, it gives CASRPYSGTGFYGYTF.

This clone was counted between two and nine times. The chain links TRBV5-6 to TRBJ2-7, with 9 bases aligning to TRBD1. This CDR3 has 13 residues. CDR1 SGHDT and CDR2 YYEEEE come from the germline V gene. The J segment lost 4 bases and the V segment lost 5 bases, leaving 4 bases of the junction unmatched. The CDR3 loop reads CASSSTGGYEQYF. CDR3 nucleotide sequence: TGTGCCAGCAGTTCGACAGGGGGTTACGAGCAGTACTTC.

V is TRBV29-1 and J is TRBJ2-7, with a tentative D call TRBD1 (6 bases). The CDR3 length is 16 residues. V was shortened by 7 bases and J by 0 bases, with 22 bases between the two germline ends. Germline V gene lookup returns CDR1 SQVTM and CDR2 ANQGSEA. CDR3 region: CSAAGGQDRSSYEQYF. CDR3 bases: TGCAGCGCCGCTGGAGGTCAGGACAGATCCTCCTACGAGCAGTACTTC.

The sample holds a few counts of this clone. The V call is TRBV18, the J call TRBJ2-1, with 7 bases fitting TRBD1. Germline V gene lookup returns CDR1 KGHSH and CDR2 LQKENI. The CDR3 is 14 residues long. V dropped 1 base and J dropped 8; count of bases not matched to a gene: 5. The CDR3 sequence: CASSPRQGVYEQFF. CDR3 coding DNA: TGTGCCAGCTCACCACGACAGGGTGTCTATGAGCAGTTCTTC.

This chain uses TRBV27 with TRBJ2-6; D unresolved. Trimming removed 2 bases at V and 0 bases at J, with 5 bases between. Germline V gene data show CDR1 as MNHEY and CDR2 as SMNVEV (reference sequence). This CDR3 has 15 residues. The CDR3 DNA sequence: TGTGCCAGCAGTTTAGTGTACTCTGGGGCCAACGTCCTGACTTTC. It encodes CASSLVYSGANVLTF.

This clone appeared a single time. The V and J genes are TRBV4-3 and TRBJ1-5, with no clear D. The germline CDR1 and CDR2 sequences are LGHNA and YSLEER. The CDR3 consists of 13 residues. V lost 0 bases and J 6 bases, leaving 6 bases between the germline ends. The CDR3, as DNA: TGCGCCAGCAGCCAAGACTTTTTTCAGCCCCAGCATTTT. Translating gives CASSQDFFQPQHF.